This TCR beta chain was retrieved from a study of blood T cell repertoires in COVID-19. In the study overall: Material from acute and convalescent COVID-19 was sourced from the United States, Italy and Spain. T cells, B-cell-depleted T cells, or PBMCs provided the cDNA or gDNA that served as material.

Per the original data handling: Reference gene primer amplification in the assay estimated nucleated cell counts. Libraries were prepared by immunoSEQ multiplex PCR; TCRdb keeps only in-frame clonotypes and omits some of them. That table gives V, J and clone size, and the DNA gave D and trimming. The sample contains fewer than 300,000 clones, about 80% of which appear only once. The CDR3 loop spans 15 amino acids. Germline V lookup: CDR1 MGHDK, CDR2 SYGVNS. The junction had 5 bases not matched to a gene; V was cut back by 1 base and J by 3 bases. This clonotype was sampled from an elderly woman with acute or convalescent COVID-19. Sequencing input: peripheral blood. This sequence joins TRBV25-1 and TRBJ2-7; 8 bases line up with TRBD2. The CDR3 protein is CASSELAGPNYEQYF. The CDR3 DNA reads as TGTGCCAGCAGTGAATTAGCGGGGCCAAACTACGAGCAGTACTTC.